The next 29 T cell receptor beta chains were all read from a single sample in a study of blood T cell repertoires in COVID-19. The assay was immunoSEQ multiplex PCR, and TCRdb's table has in-frame clones only and misses some. The table includes approximately 300,000 clones, roughly 86% detected once. The sequenced material came from peripheral blood. These receptors originate from a woman under 40 with COVID-19, enrolled during active disease.

This clone showed up many times. This sequence joins TRBV5-1 and TRBJ2-7, with a tentative D call TRBD1 (7 bases). CDR1 SGHRS and CDR2 YFSETQ come from the germline V gene. V lost 0 bases and J lost 5, with 21 bases in between. The CDR3 is made up of 17 amino acids. The CDR3 region is CASSLGFGGGKVHEQYF. CDR3 nucleotides: TGCGCCAGCAGCTTGGGATTCGGAGGGGGCAAAGTCCACGAGCAGTACTTC.

The chain joins TRBV10-3 to TRBJ1-5; maybe TRBD1 (5 bases). The CDR3 contains 15 residues. Trimming pared 2 bases from V and 0 bases from J, leaving 8 bases between. Per the germline V gene, CDR1 is ENHRY and CDR2 is SYGVKD. CDR3 in DNA: TGTGCCATCAGTGAGAGGGGATCTAGCAATCAGCCCCAGCATTTT. This translates into CAISERGSSNQPQHF.

The chain employs TRBV3-1 (or the pseudogene TRBV3-2) and TRBJ2-5; 7 nucleotides match TRBD2. V lost 0 bases and J lost 2; bases outside the gene matches: 9. The CDR3 covers 17 residues. Germline CDR1 and CDR2: LGHDT and YNNKEL (reference sequence). The CDR3 DNA follows: TGTGCCAGCAGCCAAGATCTGGCGGGAGCGTATCAAGAGACCCAGTACTTC. Amino acid sequence: CASSQDLAGAYQETQYF.

The V gene is TRBV4-3, the J gene TRBJ2-2; TRBD1 matches 8 bases. CDR3 size: 16 residues. The V gene's germline CDR1 is LGHNA and CDR2 YSLEER. J gave up 5 bases and V 4 bases, and 9 bases lay outside the gene matches. CDR3 in DNA: TGCGCCAGCAGCCGAGGACAGGGCGAAGAAACCGGGGAGCTGTTTTTT. It yields the protein CASSRGQGEETGELFF.

This clone was seen only a few times. CDR3 DNA sequence: TGTGCCTGGAGTGTACTAGATAGGGACACCGGGGAGCTGTTTTTT. Its protein product is CAWSVLDRDTGELFF. The V and J genes are TRBV30 and TRBJ2-2; a weak D match, TRBD2 (5 bases). The germline V gene has CDR1 GTSNPN and CDR2 SVGIG (reference sequence). V lost 0 bases to trimming and J lost 3 bases, with 11 bases between them. The CDR3 totals 15 residues.

CDR3 DNA: TGTGCCAGCAGTAGACAGGGTCGAACCTACGAGCAGTACTTC. This sequence encodes CASSRQGRTYEQYF. V and J are TRBV6-5 and TRBJ2-7; 7 positions match TRBD1. Germline V CDR1 and CDR2: MNHEY, SVGAGI. V gave up 5 bases and J gave up 2 bases; unmatched junction bases: 6. The CDR3 totals 14 residues.

This clone was recorded only once. The chain couples TRBV28 to TRBJ2-7, with 9 bases lining up with TRBD1. This CDR3 contains 14 residues. The germline gives CDR1 MDHEN, CDR2 SYDVKM. V was clipped by 2 bases and J by 4 bases; unmatched bases: 3. CDR3: CASSLGDRVYEQYF. In DNA form, the CDR3 reads TGTGCCAGCAGTTTAGGGGACAGGGTTTACGAGCAGTACTTC.

The chain links TRBV7-9 to TRBJ1-1; D gene unclear. Germline-derived CDR1 and CDR2 are SEHNR and FQNEAQ (reference sequence). This CDR3 has 11 residues. Between the trimmed V and J ends, which lost 6 bases and 3 bases, there was a span of 5 bases. The CDR3 DNA sequence: TGTGCCAGCAGAGCGTACACTGAAGCTTTCTTT. Translating gives CASRAYTEAFF. The entire variable domain, with the rest obtained from reference TRBV7-9 and TRBJ1-1, is as follows: DTGVSQNPRHKITKRGQNVTFRCDPISEHNRLYWYRQTLGQGPEFLTYFQNEAQLEKSRLLSDRFSAERPKGSFSTLEIQRTEQGDSAMYLCASRAYTEAFFGQGTRLTVV.

In this sample, this clone turned up a few times. CDR3 sequence: CASSPTRGLNEQFF. CDR3 coding DNA: TGCGCCAGCAGCCCAACTAGGGGGCTAAATGAGCAGTTCTTC. The genes are TRBV4-3 and TRBJ2-1, with TRBD1 matching over 7 bases. CDR1 LGHNA and CDR2 YSLEER come from the germline V gene. The CDR3 runs 14 residues. Trimming at V came to 4 bases and at J to 7 bases, leaving 7 bases not matched to a gene.

This sequence joins TRBV6-5 and TRBJ2-3; TRBD1 might be the D (6 bases). Between the trimmed V and J ends, which lost 2 bases and 2 bases, there was a span of 8 bases. The CDR3 runs to 14 residues. Germline CDR1 MNHEY, CDR2 SVGAGI. The CDR3 is CASSYGQNTDTQYF. Written as DNA, the CDR3 is TGTGCCAGCAGTTACGGACAGAACACAGATACGCAGTATTTT.

V and J are TRBV9 and TRBJ2-7; 9 nucleotides match TRBD2. CDR1 is SGDLS, CDR2 YYNGEE, per germline. J gave up 3 bases and V 0 bases, and 4 bases lay outside the gene matches. This CDR3 is 15 amino acids long. The CDR3 is CASSVGPSGIYEQYF. The CDR3 nucleotides read TGTGCCAGCAGCGTAGGCCCTAGCGGGATCTACGAGCAGTACTTC.

The chain's CDR3 is CASTQAGPGREQYF. Here the CDR3 DNA reads TGTGCCAGCACCCAAGCGGGCCCAGGGCGCGAGCAGTACTTC. The V call is TRBV28, the J call TRBJ2-7, with D possibly TRBD2 on 6 matching bases. There are 14 residues in the CDR3. Germline CDR1 reads MDHEN; CDR2 reads SYDVKM. V lost 7 bases and J lost 6, with 19 bases in between. The variable domain in full, completed from reference TRBV28 and TRBJ2-7, reads DVKVTQSSRYLVKRTGEKVFLECVQDMDHENMFWYRQDPGLGLRLIYFSYDVKMKEKGDIPEGYSVSREKKERFSLILESASTNQTSMYLCASTQAGPGREQYFGPGTRLTVT.

This chain uses TRBV30 with TRBJ2-7, with a tentative D call TRBD1 (6 bases). V was trimmed by 3 bases and J by 4 bases, leaving 13 bases between them. The germline V gene has CDR1 GTSNPN and CDR2 SVGIG (reference sequence). This CDR3 has 13 amino acids. The CDR3 coding sequence is TGTGCCTGGAGCGGGCTACAGGGATACGAGCAGTACTTC. Its protein is CAWSGLQGYEQYF.

This clone was recorded once. The chain carries TRBV30 and TRBJ2-7; TRBD2 is a possible D gene (5 bases). V lost 7 bases and J 5 bases, leaving 15 bases between the germline ends. Germline V gives CDR1 GTSNPN, CDR2 SVGIG (reference sequence). The CDR3 covers 12 residues. The CDR3: CASGSYQDEQYF. In nucleotides, the CDR3 is TGTGCCTCGGGATCGTATCAGGACGAGCAGTACTTC.

CDR3 region: CASRQQGMYTEAFF. CDR3 sequence (DNA): TGTGCCAGCAGACAACAGGGAATGTACACTGAAGCTTTCTTT. This sequence joins TRBV6-5 and TRBJ1-1, with D perhaps TRBD1 (6 bases). Trimming stripped 6 bases from V and 3 bases from J, with 14 bases between. The CDR3 is 14 residues long. The germline V gene encodes CDR1 MNHEY and CDR2 SVGAGI.

The chain combines TRBV28 with TRBJ1-2; TRBD1 matches 8 bases. The CDR3 loop spans 14 amino acids. From germline, CDR1 is MDHEN and CDR2 SYDVKM. V was pared by 6 bases and J by 3 bases, with 6 bases of the junction left unmatched. This chain's CDR3 is CASSPGTGDYGYTF. In DNA, the CDR3 is TGTGCCAGCAGCCCCGGGACAGGAGACTATGGCTACACCTTC.

Remarks on this clone: The sample carries other DNA sequences with the same CDR3. The chain links TRBV7-2 to TRBJ2-1; the D is unclear. V gave up 1 base and J gave up 4 bases, with 5 bases separating them. CDR3 length equals 13 residues. Germline V gene lookup returns CDR1 SGHTA and CDR2 FQGNSA. The CDR3 DNA is TGTGCCAGCAGCTTAGACGGGTACAATGAGCAGTTCTTC. Protein sequence: CASSLDGYNEQFF. The full variable domain, its missing parts supplied by reference TRBV7-2 and TRBJ2-1, is GAGVSQSPSNKVTEKGKDVELRCDPISGHTALYWYRQSLGQGLEFLIYFQGNSAPDKSGLPSDRFSAERTGGSVSTLTIQRTQQEDSAVYLCASSLDGYNEQFFGPGTRLTVL.

The CDR3 here is CASSRIYGGQYNEQFF. The DNA for the CDR3 is TGTGCCAGCTCACGTATCTATGGCGGGCAGTACAATGAGCAGTTCTTC. This chain links TRBV18 with TRBJ2-1; D is perhaps TRBD2 (5 bases). Germline assignment: CDR1 KGHSH and CDR2 LQKENI. The V end lost 4 bases, the J end lost 4 bases, and 17 bases lay between the germline ends. This CDR3 has 16 amino acids.

The J gene is TRBJ2-1, the V gene TRBV27; TRBD2 agrees at 10 bases. V shed 5 bases and J 8 bases; nucleotides not matched to a gene: 6. The CDR3 loop spans 14 amino acids. Per the germline V gene, CDR1 is MNHEY and CDR2 is SMNVEV (reference sequence). The CDR3 bases are TGTGCCAGCAGTCCTAGCGGGAGCAGCGATGAGCAGTTCTTC. Protein product: CASSPSGSSDEQFF.

The chain joins TRBV10-3 to TRBJ1-3; D remains unclear. This CDR3 contains 14 residues. Per the germline V gene, CDR1 is ENHRY and CDR2 is SYGVKD. The V end was cut by 7 bases, the J end by 0 bases, with 10 bases between. CDR3 DNA: TGTGCCATCATGGGCACCTCCTCTGGAAACACCATATATTTT. It is translated as CAIMGTSSGNTIYF.

V is TRBV30 and J is TRBJ2-1, with 10 nucleotides matching TRBD2. Per germline, CDR1 GTSNPN and CDR2 SVGIG (reference sequence). The CDR3 totals 14 residues. V lost 4 bases and J lost 6; bases outside the gene matches: 6. For the CDR3, the DNA is TGTGCCTGGACCAGGAGCGGGAGGGTCAATGAGCAGTTCTTC. Protein product: CAWTRSGRVNEQFF.

The J gene is TRBJ2-7, the V gene TRBV9; 11 nucleotides agree with TRBD1. CDR3 length equals 15 residues. Germline CDR1 is SGDLS and CDR2 is YYNGEE. Trimming took 0 bases from V and 4 from J; bases not matched to a gene: 3. This CDR3 is CASSVAGTGGYEQYF. CDR3 in DNA: TGTGCCAGCAGCGTAGCGGGGACAGGGGGTTACGAGCAGTACTTC.

V gene TRBV6-5 combines with J gene TRBJ1-3; D is uncertain. Germline V gene data show CDR1 as MNHEY and CDR2 as SVGAGI. The CDR3 is 13 residues long. V was clipped by 7 bases and J by 0 bases, with 7 bases between them. In nucleotides, the CDR3 is TGTGCCAGCAAGTCAGGCTCTGGAAACACCATATATTTT. Its protein is CASKSGSGNTIYF.

This chain links TRBV5-4 with TRBJ2-6; TRBD2 is a possible D gene (6 bases). The V gene lost 3 bases and the J gene lost 0 bases, with 7 bases spanning the gap. CDR3 length: 15 residues. The germline gives CDR1 SGHNT, CDR2 YYREEE (reference sequence). The CDR3 sequence: CASSSGGSGANVLTF. CDR3 nucleotides: TGTGCCAGCAGCTCCGGGGGCTCTGGGGCCAACGTCCTGACTTTC.

This clone has more than one count but fewer than ten. The chain has TRBV7-8 and TRBJ1-1, with D perhaps matching TRBD1 (5 bases). V shed 1 base and J shed 4 bases, with 10 bases lying between them. CDR1 and CDR2 from the germline V gene are SGHVS and FQNEAQ. CDR3 length: 14 residues. CDR3 protein: CASSLEGALTEAFF. CDR3 DNA: TGTGCCAGCAGCTTAGAAGGGGCTCTCACTGAAGCTTTCTTT.

The CDR3 reads CASSPLSGGYTF. The CDR3 DNA is TGTGCCAGCTCACCGCTGAGCGGGGGCTACACCTTC. The chain carries TRBV18 and TRBJ1-2; D uncertain. This CDR3 has 12 residues. Trimming removed 3 bases at V and 8 bases at J, with 10 bases between. CDR1 and CDR2 from the germline V gene are KGHSH and LQKENI.

The V call is TRBV28, the J call TRBJ1-5; D is perhaps TRBD1 (6 bases). The CDR3 runs to 15 residues. Germline V lookup: CDR1 MDHEN, CDR2 SYDVKM. Trimming removed 7 bases from V and 2 bases from J, with 15 bases in between. The CDR3 reads CASTTRGWGNQPQHF. The DNA of the CDR3 is TGTGCCAGCACCACCAGGGGTTGGGGCAATCAGCCCCAGCATTTT.

The chain carries TRBV5-4 and TRBJ1-1; TRBD1 matches 7 bases. Germline loops: CDR1 SGHNT, CDR2 YYREEE (reference sequence). The CDR3 is 15 amino acids. The J segment lost 0 bases and the V segment lost 1 base, leaving 3 bases of the junction unmatched. The CDR3 nucleotides are TGTGCCAGCAGCTTGTGGGACAGCCTGAACACTGAAGCTTTCTTT. Amino acids: CASSLWDSLNTEAFF.

The genes are TRBV19 and TRBJ2-2; TRBD2 matches at 7 bases. The J segment lost 5 bases and the V segment lost 7 bases, leaving 7 bases of the junction unmatched. Germline V gene sequence: CDR1 LNHDA, CDR2 SQIVND (reference sequence). The CDR3 runs to 14 residues. CDR3 bases: TGTGCCAGTACTTCCCCGGGGGGTACCGGGGAGCTGTTTTTT. Translation gives CASTSPGGTGELFF.